This entry describes one TCR beta chain. The sample comes from a study of shared clonotypes between healthy human individuals. Each cell subset's genomic DNA was divided evenly among several immunoSEQ plates. Method: immunoSEQ multiplex PCR; TCRdb's copy keeps in-frame clones and lacks some. The sample yields under 130,000 clones, 67% seen once. This CDR3 contains 12 residues. The V and J ends lost 3 bases and 11 bases respectively, with 14 bases between them. CDR1 and CDR2 from the germline V gene are SGHRS and YFSETQ. V and J are TRBV5-1 and TRBJ1-1; D unclear. This receptor was taken from a woman in her thirties in good health. The material sequenced was memory CD8+ T cells sorted from blood. Described subset: CD45RO+ cells pooled with CCR7-negative TemRA cells. In DNA, the CDR3 is TGCGCCAGCAGCTCGTCGTCAGGTCGGGCTTTCTTT. It codes for CASSSSSGRAFF.